This T cell receptor beta chain was recovered during a study of T cell changes during pregnancy in multiple sclerosis. Profiled with immunoSEQ multiplex PCR; TCRdb holds only in-frame clones, not every one. There are about 100,000 clones in the sample; around 93% occur only once, and about 0.9% lies in the top ten. This clone is a singleton in its sample. The CDR3 length is 14 residues. The V gene end was trimmed by 5 bases and the J gene end by 4 bases; junction bases not matched to a gene: 7. Germline CDR1 GTSNPN, CDR2 SVGIG (reference sequence). The sequenced sample was peripheral blood, obtained before pregnancy. This clonotype was obtained from a female donor with multiple sclerosis, enrolled in a pregnancy study. The chain combines TRBV30 with TRBJ1-5; TRBD1 agrees at 8 bases. The DNA for the CDR3 is TGTGCCTGGGAAACAGGACAGGGTAATCAGCCCCAGCATTTT. It specifies CAWETGQGNQPQHF.